The 12 T cell receptor beta chains reported below all come from one sample, sequenced in a study of shared clonotypes between healthy human individuals. Profiled with immunoSEQ multiplex PCR; TCRdb holds only in-frame clones, not every one. The sample shows 2 million to 2.5 million clones, around 95% of them seen only once. The specimen sequenced was naive CD4+ T cells sorted from blood. Noted subset: CD45RA+ positively selected. Receptors were obtained from a man between 18 and 29 years old in good health.

The genes are TRBV7-9 and TRBJ1-4, with D perhaps TRBD1 (6 bases). The CDR3 length is 16 residues. The germline gives CDR1 SEHNR, CDR2 FQNEAQ (reference sequence). V was cut by 6 bases and J by 5 bases, with 19 bases left in between. CDR3 nucleotides: TGTGCCAGCAGACTAGGGGGGTCAGGGCCGAATGAAAAACTGTTTTTT. Its translation is CASRLGGSGPNEKLFF.

This clone was seen a few times. The V call is TRBV2, the J call TRBJ1-5; maybe TRBD1 (5 bases). Between the trimmed V and J ends, which lost 4 bases and 6 bases, there was a span of 13 bases. The CDR3 contains 14 residues. Germline CDR1 SNHLY, CDR2 FYNNEI. The CDR3 loop reads CASSVPGAGQPQHF. The CDR3 DNA reads TGTGCCAGCAGTGTACCCGGGGCAGGTCAGCCCCAGCATTTT.

In DNA form, the CDR3 reads TGTGCCAGAAGCTGTGGGACGGACTATGGCTACACCTTC. Its protein is CARSCGTDYGYTF. The rearrangement joins TRBV5-3 to TRBJ1-2; maybe TRBD1 (5 bases). TRBV5-3 is an open reading frame whose function is uncertain. Trimming removed 3 bases at V and 3 bases at J, with 9 bases between. The CDR3 extends over 13 amino acids.

The chain employs TRBV14 and TRBJ1-6; D might be TRBD1 (5 bases). This CDR3 is built from 13 residues. The germline V and J ends were trimmed by 3 bases and 7 bases, with 7 bases remaining between them. CDR1 is SGHDN and CDR2 is FVKESK in the germline V gene. The CDR3 nucleotides are TGTGCCAGCAGCCATGACAGAAATTCACCCCTCCACTTT. Protein sequence: CASSHDRNSPLHF.

The chain links TRBV30 to TRBJ1-2; D may be TRBD1 (5 bases). CDR1 and CDR2 (germline): GTSNPN, SVGIG (reference sequence). The CDR3 loop spans 14 amino acids. Trimming cost V 1 base and J 1 base, with 10 bases left between them. CDR3 bases: TGTGCCTGGAGTGGTAGGGGTATTAACTATGGCTACACCTTC. Residues: CAWSGRGINYGYTF.

This chain's CDR3 is CASMSSDRGVYEQYF. The CDR3 DNA reads TGTGCCAGCATGAGTTCGGACAGGGGCGTTTACGAGCAGTACTTC. The chain links TRBV7-9 to TRBJ2-7; 9 nucleotides line up with TRBD1. The CDR3 covers 15 residues. Germline CDR1 SEHNR, CDR2 FQNEAQ (reference sequence). With V trimmed by 7 bases and J by 4 bases, 11 bases remained unmatched.

J is TRBJ2-5 and V is TRBV28; D perhaps matches TRBD2 (6 bases). The V gene's germline CDR1 is MDHEN and CDR2 SYDVKM. This CDR3 contains 16 residues. Trimming stripped 5 bases from V and 2 bases from J, with 18 bases between. The CDR3 region is CASSPTFSREQETQYF. CDR3 nucleotide sequence: TGTGCCAGCAGTCCTACGTTCTCCCGGGAGCAAGAGACCCAGTACTTC.

The chain links TRBV5-4 to TRBJ2-7; D not certain. V lost 0 bases to trimming and J lost 0 bases, with 10 bases between them. The germline V gene encodes CDR1 SGHNT and CDR2 YYREEE (reference sequence). This CDR3 has 15 residues. CDR3 nucleotides: TGTGCCAGCAGCTTGGCCGTCGATTCCTCCTACGAGCAGTACTTC. Its translation is CASSLAVDSSYEQYF.

This clone was picked up one time. The gene calls are TRBV5-1 and TRBJ1-1, with a tentative D call TRBD1 (5 bases). Trimming took off 6 bases at V and 6 bases at J, with 15 bases between the two ends. The CDR3 totals 13 residues. Per germline, CDR1 SGHRS and CDR2 YFSETQ. CDR3 coding DNA: TGCGCCAGCACTATGGACCTGGGGGCTGAAGCTTTCTTT. Translated, it gives CASTMDLGAEAFF.

On this clone itself: Other DNA sequences within the sample encode an identical CDR3. CDR3 region: CASSGQGGNSPLHF. The CDR3 nucleotides are TGTGCCAGCAGTGGACAGGGAGGTAATTCACCCCTCCACTTT. V is TRBV9 and J is TRBJ1-6, with 8 positions matching TRBD1. The V segment lost 5 bases and the J segment 6 bases; nucleotides outside the gene matches: 4. The V gene's germline CDR1 is SGDLS and CDR2 YYNGEE. This CDR3 is built from 14 residues. Full variable domain (missing parts from reference TRBV9 and TRBJ1-6): DSGVTQTPKHLITATGQRVTLRCSPRSGDLSVYWYQQSLDQGLQFLIQYYNGEERAKGNILERFSAQQFPDLHSELNLSSLELGDSALYFCASSGQGGNSPLHFGNGTRLTVT.

The V and J genes are TRBV2 and TRBJ1-5, with D tentatively TRBD1 (6 bases). Per the germline V gene, CDR1 is SNHLY and CDR2 is FYNNEI. The CDR3 has 16 amino acids. V was cut by 3 bases and J by 0 bases, with 12 bases left in between. CDR3 in DNA: TGTGCCAGCAGTGAGGGGGCAGGGGCTAGCAATCAGCCCCAGCATTTT. Translating gives CASSEGAGASNQPQHF.

As to this clone: Other nucleotide sequences in the sample specify the same CDR3. J is TRBJ1-3 and V is TRBV30; D is ambiguous. Trimming left V 0 bases short and J 0 bases short, with 6 bases between. The CDR3 has 14 amino acids. Germline V gene lookup returns CDR1 GTSNPN and CDR2 SVGIG (reference sequence). CDR3: CAWSVRSSGNTIYF. The CDR3 bases are TGTGCCTGGAGTGTACGAAGCTCTGGAAACACCATATATTTT.